This passage covers 20 T cell receptor beta chains from one sample sequenced in a study of T cell responses to AZD1222 COVID-19 vaccine (dated by TCRdb to the early 2020s). The time point label, read with the paper, signifies: sample from adult after SARS-CoV-2 infection, after symptom onset. The protocol used for the library was the immunoSEQ multiplex PCR assay. This is the immuneACCESS table as TCRdb keeps it, with only in-frame sequences that have V and J called. A part of the clones is gone; compared with another copy, unresolved V genes explain less than half, and the rest is unexplained. Within this sample are about 140,000 clones, with about 92% of them counted one time only. Clones ranked in the top ten supply 9.5% to 15% of the sample. The sequencing used peripheral blood, collected after recovery from COVID-19. These receptors originate from an adult who had recovered from COVID-19.

This rearrangement joins TRBV28 to TRBJ2-3; D call uncertain. The V end lost 3 bases, the J end lost 1 base, and 8 bases lay between the germline ends. The CDR3 is 14 amino acids. Looked up from germline, CDR1 is MDHEN and CDR2 is SYDVKM. The chain's CDR3 is CASSFGGGTDTQYF. DNA for the CDR3: TGTGCCAGCAGTTTTGGCGGAGGCACAGATACGCAGTATTTT.

The chain combines TRBV28 with TRBJ2-1; D possibly uses TRBD1 or TRBD2 (5 bases each). Germline CDR1 MDHEN, CDR2 SYDVKM. This CDR3 is built from 16 residues. V was trimmed by 7 bases and J by 5 bases, leaving 21 bases between them. This CDR3 reads CASIPTILRGDNEQFF. CDR3 sequence (DNA): TGTGCCAGCATCCCCACCATCCTAAGGGGAGACAATGAGCAGTTCTTC.

The V gene is TRBV3-1 (or the pseudogene TRBV3-2), the J gene TRBJ1-1; tentatively, D is TRBD1 (5 bases). Germline V CDR1 and CDR2: LGHDT, YNNKEL (reference sequence). Trimming left V 1 base short and J 1 base short, with 16 bases between. The CDR3 runs to 17 residues. CDR3 coding DNA: TGTGCCAGCAGCCAAGCTCGGGGGGGGGACCGGAACACTGAAGCTTTCTTT. As protein: CASSQARGGDRNTEAFF.

The CDR3 spells CASSPGGTDHEQYF. The CDR3 bases are TGCGCCAGCAGCCCAGGGGGGACGGATCACGAGCAGTACTTC. The rearrangement joins TRBV4-1 to TRBJ2-7, with D tentatively TRBD1 (7 bases). In germline, CDR1 is MGHRA, CDR2 YSYEKL. The CDR3 runs 14 residues. V lost 4 bases, J lost 5 bases, and 15 bases lay in between.

V usage is TRBV19 and J usage is TRBJ1-2, with a weak D call TRBD1 (6 bases). Germline V CDR1 and CDR2: LNHDA, SQIVND (reference sequence). This CDR3 region has 12 residues. The V gene lost 9 bases and the J gene lost 6 bases, with 14 bases spanning the gap. The chain's CDR3 is CASGGTRNGYTF. CDR3 nucleotides: TGTGCCAGCGGCGGGACACGGAATGGCTACACCTTC.

The chain joins TRBV18 to TRBJ1-5; weak D call: TRBD1 (5 bases). The CDR3 has 16 residues. The V end was cut by 1 base, the J end by 4 bases, with 14 bases between. The germline V gene encodes CDR1 KGHSH and CDR2 LQKENI. The CDR3 is CASSPRAQGRNQPQHF. The CDR3, as DNA: TGTGCCAGCTCACCACGTGCGCAGGGTAGAAATCAGCCCCAGCATTTT.

The rearrangement joins TRBV11-2 to TRBJ2-4, with D maybe TRBD2 (5 bases). V shed 1 base and J shed 4 bases, with 11 bases lying between them. The CDR3 has 15 residues. The germline gives CDR1 SGHAT, CDR2 FQNNGV. CDR3 DNA: TGTGCCAGCAGCTTAGGGGGAGAAGGAAAAAACATTCAGTACTTC. It is translated as CASSLGGEGKNIQYF.

V and J are TRBV5-1 and TRBJ1-2; TRBD1 agrees at 8 bases. CDR1 and CDR2 from the germline V gene are SGHRS and YFSETQ. V shed 4 bases and J 0 bases; nucleotides not matched to a gene: 5. This CDR3 comprises 15 residues. CDR3 DNA: TGCGCCAGCAGCGTGGACAGGGTCGCTAACTATGGCTACACCTTC. It codes for CASSVDRVANYGYTF.

The gene calls are TRBV11-3 and TRBJ2-7; the D gene could be TRBD1 or TRBD2 (5 bases each). The CDR3 covers 13 residues. With 5 bases removed from V and 5 bases from J, the gap between germline ends came to 13 bases. Germline V gene sequence: CDR1 SGHNT, CDR2 YENEEA. The CDR3 DNA is TGTGCCAGCAGCGCAACCGGGACCCACGAGCAGTACTTC. Translating it yields CASSATGTHEQYF.

V usage is TRBV3-1 (or the pseudogene TRBV3-2) and J usage is TRBJ2-7, with TRBD1 as a possible D gene (6 bases). From germline, CDR1 is LGHDT and CDR2 YNNKEL (reference sequence). The V end was cut by 3 bases, the J end by 11 bases, with 11 bases between. This CDR3 comprises 11 residues. As DNA, the CDR3 is TGTGCCAGCAGCCAGTACCGGGACAAGTACTTC. Its translation: CASSQYRDKYF.

The J gene is TRBJ1-2, the V gene TRBV7-9; D possibly corresponds to TRBD1 (5 bases). The CDR3 covers 19 residues. CDR1 and CDR2 (germline): SEHNR, FQNEAQ (reference sequence). V lost 1 base and J 8 bases, leaving 29 bases between the germline ends. CDR3 bases: TGTGCCAGCAGCTTAGAGAGGGCGACAGTTCGCCGTTGGGTACGGGGCTACACCTTC. Protein: CASSLERATVRRWVRGYTF.

The chain uses TRBV11-2 and TRBJ2-5, with D possibly called TRBD1 or TRBD2 (5 bases each). CDR1 is SGHAT and CDR2 is FQNNGV in the germline V gene. The CDR3 is 15 residues long. The germline V and J ends were trimmed by 0 bases and 2 bases, with 10 bases remaining between them. The CDR3 DNA reads TGTGCCAGCAGCTTAGATCCGGGGCGTCAAGAGACCCAGTACTTC. Translating gives CASSLDPGRQETQYF.

The chain uses TRBV4-1 and TRBJ2-5; 11 bases line up with TRBD2. CDR1 and CDR2 (germline): MGHRA, YSYEKL. The junction had 8 bases not matched to a gene; V was cut back by 3 bases and J by 2 bases. The CDR3 loop spans 17 amino acids. The chain's CDR3 is CASSQTTSGTGQETQYF. CDR3 DNA: TGCGCCAGCAGCCAGACGACTAGCGGGACGGGGCAAGAGACCCAGTACTTC.

This clone was seen just once. The chain carries TRBV6-6 and TRBJ1-6; D is unresolved. Trimming took 5 bases from V and 8 from J, leaving 13 bases between them. CDR1 is MNHNY and CDR2 is SVGAGI in the germline V gene (reference sequence). The CDR3 totals 14 residues. The CDR3 loop reads CASSTLGRDSPLHF. The CDR3 coding sequence is TGTGCCAGCAGTACCTTGGGCCGGGATTCACCCCTCCACTTT.

The chain has TRBV2 and TRBJ2-7; TRBD1 aligns across 8 bases. The CDR3 is 16 amino acids. Germline assignment: CDR1 SNHLY and CDR2 FYNNEI. Trimming removed 8 bases from V and 3 bases from J; junction bases left unmatched: 15. CDR3 residues: CASLRLTGTGNYEQYF. CDR3 bases: TGTGCCAGCCTGAGACTAACCGGGACAGGCAACTACGAGCAGTACTTC.

V and J are TRBV6-5 and TRBJ1-4; perhaps TRBD1 as D (6 bases). The CDR3 loop spans 15 amino acids. CDR1 is MNHEY and CDR2 is SVGAGI in the germline V gene. V was pared by 5 bases and J by 7 bases, with 17 bases between. CDR3 residues: CASSTLEEGGEKLFF. DNA for the CDR3: TGTGCCAGCAGTACCCTCGAGGAGGGGGGTGAAAAACTGTTTTTT.

This chain joins TRBV20-1 and TRBJ2-1, with no clear D. The CDR3 sequence is 11 residues long. The V gene lost 1 base and the J gene lost 11 bases, with 9 bases spanning the gap. Germline V gene sequence: CDR1 DFQATT, CDR2 SNEGSKA (reference sequence). In DNA form, the CDR3 reads TGCAGTGCTAGAGTGGAGACTCAGCAGTTCTTC. Protein: CSARVETQQFF.

The chain links TRBV20-1 to TRBJ2-7; D unresolved. In germline, CDR1 is DFQATT, CDR2 SNEGSKA (reference sequence). V gave up 4 bases and J gave up 2 bases, with 3 bases separating them. The CDR3 is 10 amino acids. Here the CDR3 reads CSAIPYEQYF. CDR3 sequence (DNA): TGCAGTGCTATCCCCTACGAGCAGTACTTC.

The gene calls are TRBV28 and TRBJ1-5, with 10 bases lining up with TRBD1. The germline V gene encodes CDR1 MDHEN and CDR2 SYDVKM. The CDR3 loop spans 16 amino acids. V gave up 4 bases and J gave up 2 bases; unmatched junction bases: 5. The CDR3 sequence is CASSSKGQGRNQPQHF. CDR3 in DNA: TGTGCCAGCAGTTCGAAGGGACAGGGGCGCAATCAGCCCCAGCATTTT.

The V call is TRBV4-1, the J call TRBJ1-1; tentative D call: TRBD1 (5 bases). Germline CDR1 reads MGHRA; CDR2 reads YSYEKL. Trimming removed 1 base from V and 4 bases from J, with 13 bases in between. The CDR3 has 15 amino acids. The CDR3 DNA reads as TGCGCCAGCAGCCAAGCGATTCAGGGTTCCACTGAAGCTTTCTTT. Translation: CASSQAIQGSTEAFF.